Listed below are T cell receptor beta chains from one sample, sequenced in a study of early T cells in non-severe SARS-CoV-2 infection. Via MiXCR, TCRdb re-called the 5' RACE reads, giving one row per CDR3 protein. This sample has just over 80,000 distinct CDR3 sequences, with about an eighth found just once. Sequenced material: whole blood. The source of these receptors is an adult who was a healthcare worker with PCR-confirmed SARS-CoV-2 infection or an uninfected control (not recorded which). Both conserved end residues are part of each CDR3.

v_call,j_call,cdr3_aa
TRBV10-2,TRBJ2-3,CASNEFAGGNTQYF
TRBV7-2,TRBJ2-6,CASSLMGQPGANVLTF
TRBV29-1,TRBJ2-6,CSVAPGGANVLTF
TRBV12-3/TRBV12-4,TRBJ2-1,CASSFQGTGQGAYNEQFF
TRBV11-2,TRBJ2-5,CASSRTSTETQYF
TRBV27,TRBJ1-1,CASRYRTGGRNTEAFF
TRBV15,TRBJ2-3,CATSRGKGSSTDTQYF
TRBV6-6,TRBJ2-7,CASSYAGPNYEQYF
TRBV9,TRBJ1-6,CASSVAGTSTPLHF
TRBV12-3/TRBV12-4,TRBJ1-1,CASSSPLGQAQF
TRBV7-8,TRBJ1-1,CASSLASLNTEAFF
TRBV4-2,TRBJ2-7,CASSQDTRGAPYEQYF
TRBV6-5,TRBJ2-3,CASSYVRTGGDTQYF
TRBV5-1,TRBJ1-6,CASTPVAGDNSPLHF
TRBV29-1,TRBJ1-1,CSVDGGGSNTEAFF
TRBV6-6,TRBJ2-5,CASSYSNRGVETQYF